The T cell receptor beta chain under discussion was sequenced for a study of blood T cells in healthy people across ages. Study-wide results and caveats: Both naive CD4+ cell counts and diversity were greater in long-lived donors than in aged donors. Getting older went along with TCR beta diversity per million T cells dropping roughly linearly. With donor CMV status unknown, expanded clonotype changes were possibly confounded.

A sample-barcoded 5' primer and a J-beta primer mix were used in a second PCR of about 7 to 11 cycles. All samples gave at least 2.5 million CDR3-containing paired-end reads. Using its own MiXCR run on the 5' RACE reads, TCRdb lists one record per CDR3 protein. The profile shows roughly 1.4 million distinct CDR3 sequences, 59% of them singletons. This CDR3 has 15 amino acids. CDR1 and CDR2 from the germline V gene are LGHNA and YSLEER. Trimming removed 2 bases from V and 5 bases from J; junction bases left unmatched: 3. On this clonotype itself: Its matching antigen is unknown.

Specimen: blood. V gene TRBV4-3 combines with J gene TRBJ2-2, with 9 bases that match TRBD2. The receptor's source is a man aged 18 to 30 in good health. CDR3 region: CASSQSGGLTGELFF. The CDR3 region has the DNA TGCGCCAGCAGCCAAAGCGGGGGGCTTACCGGGGAGCTGTTTTTT.